A selection of T cell receptor beta chains follows, all from one sample in a study of T cell responses to AZD1222 COVID-19 vaccine. TCRdb's table, derived via immunoSEQ multiplex PCR, lists solely in-frame clones and lacks some. The data hold around 100,000 clones, with around 94% observed a single time. The source material was peripheral blood, sampled on day 0 of AZD1222 vaccination. These receptors were obtained from an adult in good health. Each CDR3 is given with its conserved first and last residue. D genes are given only for firm matches. Clone size is not always given. Where it is, it says once, few, many or a class for expanded clones.

D gene: .
V gene: TRBV4-1
clone size: .
J gene: TRBJ2-2
CDR3 DNA: TGCGCCAGCAGCTCCGTCGGGGGTCGAGGTCGTCCCGGGGAGCTGTTTTTT
CDR3 protein: CASSSVGGRGRPGELFF

D gene: .
V gene: TRBV1
clone size: few
J gene: TRBJ1-1
CDR3 DNA: TGCACCAGCAGCCAGATTGATGGGGGCGCGAACACTGAAGCTTTCTTT
CDR3 protein: CTSSQIDGGANTEAFF

D gene: .
V gene: TRBV3-1/TRBV3-2
clone size: .
J gene: TRBJ1-2
CDR3 DNA: TGTGCCAGCAGCCTAACCGAACAGGGTGTAGGGGGCTACACCTTC
CDR3 protein: CASSLTEQGVGGYTF

D gene: .
V gene: TRBV7-2
clone size: .
J gene: TRBJ1-1
CDR3 DNA: TGTGCCAGCAGCTCTTCACCCACCTCGGCTGAAGCTTTCTTT
CDR3 protein: CASSSSPTSAEAFF

D gene: .
V gene: TRBV28
clone size: .
J gene: TRBJ1-3
CDR3 DNA: TGTGCCAGCAGTTTATCAGCAGGGGCTGGAAACACCATATATTTT
CDR3 protein: CASSLSAGAGNTIYF

D gene: .
V gene: TRBV5-1
clone size: .
J gene: TRBJ2-3
CDR3 DNA: TGCGCCAGCAGCTTCACTAGTGGAGATACGCAGTATTTT
CDR3 protein: CASSFTSGDTQYF

D gene: .
V gene: TRBV2
clone size: .
J gene: TRBJ2-7
CDR3 DNA: TGTGCCAGCATACTAACCTACGAGCAGTACTTC
CDR3 protein: CASILTYEQYF

D gene: TRBD2
V gene: TRBV19
clone size: .
J gene: TRBJ2-7
CDR3 DNA: TGTGCCAGTAGTATCGCTAGCGGGAGCTCCTACGAGCAGTACTTC
CDR3 protein: CASSIASGSSYEQYF

D gene: .
V gene: TRBV11-3
clone size: .
J gene: TRBJ1-4
CDR3 DNA: TGTGCCAGCAGCTTAGTTGGGAATGAAAAACTGTTTTTT
CDR3 protein: CASSLVGNEKLFF

D gene: TRBD1
V gene: TRBV5-4
clone size: .
J gene: TRBJ1-5
CDR3 DNA: TGTGCCACACACTACAGGGGTAGCAATCAGCCCCAGCATTTT
CDR3 protein: CATHYRGSNQPQHF

D gene: TRBD2
V gene: TRBV3-1/TRBV3-2
clone size: .
J gene: TRBJ2-7
CDR3 DNA: TGTGCCAGCAGCCAAGGGCTAGCGGGAGTCGAGGCTTACGAGCAGTACTTC
CDR3 protein: CASSQGLAGVEAYEQYF

D gene: .
V gene: TRBV30
clone size: .
J gene: TRBJ1-4
CDR3 DNA: TGTGCCTGGAGCGGGGCAGCAGCTGAAAAACTGTTTTTT
CDR3 protein: CAWSGAAAEKLFF

D gene: .
V gene: TRBV5-1
clone size: .
J gene: TRBJ2-5
CDR3 DNA: TGCGCCAGCAGCTTCCTTGGCAGCAACCAAGAGACCCAGTACTTC
CDR3 protein: CASSFLGSNQETQYF

D gene: TRBD1
V gene: TRBV6-5
clone size: once
J gene: TRBJ1-2
CDR3 DNA: TGTGCCAGCAGCTACGACAGGGTGACTGGCTACACCTTC
CDR3 protein: CASSYDRVTGYTF

D gene: .
V gene: TRBV25-1
clone size: .
J gene: TRBJ1-6
CDR3 DNA: TGTGCCAGCAGTAACAGGTTCTCCTATAATTCACCCCTCCACTTT
CDR3 protein: CASSNRFSYNSPLHF

D gene: TRBD1
V gene: TRBV25-1
clone size: .
J gene: TRBJ1-1
CDR3 DNA: TGTGCCAGCAGTCCCCTGACAGGGGGCTTCACTGAAGCTTTCTTT
CDR3 protein: CASSPLTGGFTEAFF

D gene: TRBD1
V gene: TRBV6-4
clone size: .
J gene: TRBJ2-7
CDR3 DNA: TGTGCCAGCAGTGACTCAATCGGCAGGGGGCGAGACGAGCAGTACTTC
CDR3 protein: CASSDSIGRGRDEQYF

D gene: TRBD1
V gene: TRBV19
clone size: .
J gene: TRBJ1-6
CDR3 DNA: TGTGCCAGTAGTGCGGACAGGGGGCACTCACCCCTCCACTTT
CDR3 protein: CASSADRGHSPLHF

D gene: .
V gene: TRBV7-2
clone size: .
J gene: TRBJ1-4
CDR3 DNA: TGTGCCAGCAGCCCACCGTTCAATGAAAAACTGTTTTTT
CDR3 protein: CASSPPFNEKLFF

D gene: .
V gene: TRBV27
clone size: .
J gene: TRBJ2-1
CDR3 DNA: TGTGCCAGCAGTTGGACTTTTGGCAATGAGCAGTTCTTC
CDR3 protein: CASSWTFGNEQFF

D gene: TRBD1
V gene: TRBV28
clone size: .
J gene: TRBJ1-2
CDR3 DNA: TGTGCCAGCAGGAACAGGGGGGCGGTCTATGGCTACACCTTC
CDR3 protein: CASRNRGAVYGYTF

D gene: TRBD2
V gene: TRBV7-2
clone size: .
J gene: TRBJ2-6
CDR3 DNA: TGTGCCAGCAGCTCCACGTGGGGGGGCTCTGGGGCCAACGTCCTGACTTTC
CDR3 protein: CASSSTWGGSGANVLTF

D gene: .
V gene: TRBV27
clone size: .
J gene: TRBJ2-5
CDR3 DNA: TGTGCCAGCAGTTGGGGCAGGGTTGGAGAGACCCAGTACTTC
CDR3 protein: CASSWGRVGETQYF

D gene: TRBD1
V gene: TRBV7-9
clone size: once
J gene: TRBJ1-3
CDR3 DNA: TGTGCCAGCAGCTTAGCGCGGGGTACAGGGGGTCCCGGAAACACCATATATTTT
CDR3 protein: CASSLARGTGGPGNTIYF

D gene: .
V gene: TRBV9
clone size: .
J gene: TRBJ2-5
CDR3 DNA: TGTGCCAGCAGCGCCGGGACTGCCCAAGAGACCCAGTACTTC
CDR3 protein: CASSAGTAQETQYF

D gene: TRBD2
V gene: TRBV7-2
clone size: .
J gene: TRBJ2-1
CDR3 DNA: TGTGCCAGCAGCCGGCCAGGGCTCGGCGGGAGGGCCTTGGACAATGAGCAGTTCTTC
CDR3 protein: CASSRPGLGGRALDNEQFF

D gene: .
V gene: TRBV6-5
clone size: .
J gene: TRBJ2-1
CDR3 DNA: TGTGCCAGCCGAGTAGACAATGAGCAGTTCTTC
CDR3 protein: CASRVDNEQFF

D gene: .
V gene: TRBV6-5
clone size: .
J gene: TRBJ2-1
CDR3 DNA: TGTGCCAGCAGCCGACAGGAGGAGCAGTTCTTC
CDR3 protein: CASSRQEEQFF

D gene: TRBD1
V gene: TRBV5-4
clone size: once
J gene: TRBJ1-2
CDR3 DNA: TGTGCCAGCAGCCTCCGGGACAGGGGGCGTTCAGACTATGGCTACACCTTC
CDR3 protein: CASSLRDRGRSDYGYTF

D gene: .
V gene: TRBV5-4
clone size: .
J gene: TRBJ2-7
CDR3 DNA: TGTGCCAGCAGTTTCGGTTCGAGGAGGGCCTACGAGCAGTACTTC
CDR3 protein: CASSFGSRRAYEQYF

D gene: TRBD1
V gene: TRBV2
clone size: .
J gene: TRBJ2-7
CDR3 DNA: TGTGCCAGCAGATGGACAGGGGAGTACGAGCAGTACTTC
CDR3 protein: CASRWTGEYEQYF

D gene: .
V gene: TRBV6-5
clone size: medium-sized
J gene: TRBJ1-2
CDR3 DNA: TGTGCCAGCGGGTACATACAGGGTGGCTATGGCTACACCTTC
CDR3 protein: CASGYIQGGYGYTF

D gene: .
V gene: TRBV28
clone size: .
J gene: TRBJ1-2
CDR3 DNA: TGTGCCAGCAGCGGCGGGACGGATGCCGCCGGCTACACCTTC
CDR3 protein: CASSGGTDAAGYTF

D gene: .
V gene: TRBV4-1
clone size: .
J gene: TRBJ1-6
CDR3 DNA: TGCGCCAGCAGCCAAATCCCGAATTCACCCCTCCACTTT
CDR3 protein: CASSQIPNSPLHF

D gene: .
V gene: TRBV18
clone size: .
J gene: TRBJ1-6
CDR3 DNA: TGTGCCAGCTCACCACGGCAGGGCTACTATAATTCACCCCTCCACTTT
CDR3 protein: CASSPRQGYYNSPLHF

D gene: TRBD1
V gene: TRBV11-3
clone size: .
J gene: TRBJ1-2
CDR3 DNA: TGTGCCAGCAGCCCACATTTAGACAGGGTATATGGCTACACCTTC
CDR3 protein: CASSPHLDRVYGYTF

D gene: .
V gene: TRBV6-1
clone size: .
J gene: TRBJ2-4
CDR3 DNA: TGTGCCAGCAGTGAAGGGGGGGTGGTCCAAAAAAACATTCAGTACTTC
CDR3 protein: CASSEGGVVQKNIQYF

D gene: .
V gene: TRBV5-5
clone size: .
J gene: TRBJ1-4
CDR3 DNA: TGTGCCAGCAGCTCGAAACGAGAAGCTGAAAAACTGTTTTTT
CDR3 protein: CASSSKREAEKLFF

D gene: .
V gene: TRBV7-2
clone size: .
J gene: TRBJ1-2
CDR3 DNA: TGTGCCAGCAGCCCCCCGGGCATTGGCCTTAACTATGGCTACACCTTC
CDR3 protein: CASSPPGIGLNYGYTF

D gene: .
V gene: TRBV12-3/TRBV12-4
clone size: .
J gene: TRBJ2-7
CDR3 DNA: TGTGCCAGCAGTTTATTCCGGGGCGAGCAGTACTTC
CDR3 protein: CASSLFRGEQYF

D gene: .
V gene: TRBV15
clone size: .
J gene: TRBJ1-1
CDR3 DNA: TGTGCCACCAGCATGGGTAATTCCGGTCGGGCTTTCTTT
CDR3 protein: CATSMGNSGRAFF

D gene: .
V gene: TRBV29-1
clone size: once
J gene: TRBJ2-3
CDR3 DNA: TGCAGCGTAGTCGACACCCCAGATACGCAGTATTTT
CDR3 protein: CSVVDTPDTQYF

D gene: .
V gene: TRBV7-9
clone size: .
J gene: TRBJ1-2
CDR3 DNA: TGTGCCAGCAGTCAAGACGGGGGACCGGCTAACTATGGCTACACCTTC
CDR3 protein: CASSQDGGPANYGYTF

D gene: TRBD1
V gene: TRBV14
clone size: .
J gene: TRBJ1-6
CDR3 DNA: TGTGCCAGCAGCCAAGTAAGGACAGGGAATTCACCCCTCCACTTT
CDR3 protein: CASSQVRTGNSPLHF

D gene: TRBD1
V gene: TRBV7-9
clone size: .
J gene: TRBJ1-4
CDR3 DNA: TGTGCCAGCAGCTTAGGGTCCGGGACAGGGGGACCCGGTGGTGAAAAACTGTTTTTT
CDR3 protein: CASSLGSGTGGPGGEKLFF

D gene: .
V gene: TRBV10-3
clone size: .
J gene: TRBJ1-2
CDR3 DNA: TGTGCCATCAGTGAGGGACAGATTCGTGCCTATGGCTACACCTTC
CDR3 protein: CAISEGQIRAYGYTF

D gene: TRBD2
V gene: TRBV19
clone size: .
J gene: TRBJ2-1
CDR3 DNA: TGTGCCAGTAGCTCCGGGACTAGGCACAATGAGCAGTTCTTC
CDR3 protein: CASSSGTRHNEQFF

D gene: .
V gene: TRBV27
clone size: once
J gene: TRBJ1-5
CDR3 DNA: TGTGCCAGCAGCAGAACCTATCCGGTGCAGCCCCAGCATTTT
CDR3 protein: CASSRTYPVQPQHF

D gene: .
V gene: TRBV5-1
clone size: .
J gene: TRBJ2-2
CDR3 DNA: TGCGCCAGCAGCTTCAATGGCAGACCGACGGTGCTCGGGGAGCTGTTTTTT
CDR3 protein: CASSFNGRPTVLGELFF

D gene: TRBD2
V gene: TRBV6-2/TRBV6-3
clone size: .
J gene: TRBJ2-6
CDR3 DNA: TGTGCCAGCAGTACTTGGGACTATCTCGGGGCCAACGTCCTGACTTTC
CDR3 protein: CASSTWDYLGANVLTF

D gene: TRBD1
V gene: TRBV7-3
clone size: .
J gene: TRBJ1-1
CDR3 DNA: TGTGCCAGCAGCCCAACCGGGACAGCTAGTGAAGCTTTCTTT
CDR3 protein: CASSPTGTASEAFF

D gene: .
V gene: TRBV29-1
clone size: .
J gene: TRBJ2-7
CDR3 DNA: TGCAGCGTTGAAGGGCAGGGTGCCTACGAGCAGTACTTC
CDR3 protein: CSVEGQGAYEQYF

D gene: TRBD1
V gene: TRBV15
clone size: .
J gene: TRBJ2-3
CDR3 DNA: TGTGCCACCAGCAGAGTACTGGGACAGGGGCCAGATACGCAGTATTTT
CDR3 protein: CATSRVLGQGPDTQYF